These 25 T cell receptor beta chains originate from one sample sequenced in a study of blood T cell repertoires in COVID-19. TCRdb keeps only in-frame clones here, not all; method: immunoSEQ multiplex PCR. The sample includes some 390,000 clones, about 87% of them seen just once. Sequencing used peripheral blood. These receptors came from a woman in her sixties with COVID-19, enrolled during active disease.

The rearrangement joins TRBV3-1 (or the pseudogene TRBV3-2) to TRBJ2-2; possibly TRBD1 for D (5 bases). V was pared by 1 base and J by 16 bases, with 16 bases between. Per the germline V gene, CDR1 is LGHDT and CDR2 is YNNKEL (reference sequence). CDR3 length: 13 residues. The CDR3 sequence is CASSQALGVPSFF. CDR3 in DNA: TGTGCCAGCAGCCAAGCATTAGGGGTCCCTTCGTTTTTT.

This rearrangement joins TRBV9 to TRBJ2-5, with 12 nucleotides matching TRBD2. The CDR3 runs to 17 residues. CDR1 and CDR2 (germline): SGDLS, YYNGEE. V trimming: 4 bases; J trimming: 4 bases; junction bases outside the gene matches: 11. In DNA form, the CDR3 reads TGTGCCAGCAGCCCGGGACTAGCGGGTCAAGGGGTAGAGACCCAGTACTTC. Translating it yields CASSPGLAGQGVETQYF.

The chain carries TRBV24-1 and TRBJ2-7, with TRBD1 identical over 7 bases. The CDR3 sequence is 15 residues long. Germline CDR1 KGHDR, CDR2 SFDVKD. Trimming at V came to 4 bases and at J to 5 bases, leaving 10 bases not matched to a gene. The CDR3 spells CATSDPWTGTNEQYF. In DNA form, the CDR3 reads TGTGCCACCAGTGACCCGTGGACAGGCACGAACGAGCAGTACTTC.

The chain's CDR3 is CASSFATGGKSYGYTF. DNA for the CDR3: TGCGCCAGCAGCTTTGCGACAGGGGGCAAGAGTTATGGCTACACCTTC. The chain recombines TRBV5-1 with TRBJ1-2, with TRBD1 identical over 10 bases. The V and J ends lost 2 bases and 5 bases, in that order; junction bases with no gene match: 9. The CDR3 totals 16 residues. The germline V gene has CDR1 SGHRS and CDR2 YFSETQ.

This rearrangement joins TRBV18 to TRBJ1-4; D ambiguous. This CDR3 region has 13 residues. Trimming removed 3 bases from V and 5 bases from J, with 7 bases in between. Germline lookup yields CDR1 KGHSH and CDR2 LQKENI. CDR3 sequence (DNA): TGTGCCAGCTCACCGAGAATCAATGAAAAACTGTTTTTT. It translates to CASSPRINEKLFF.

This chain uses TRBV9 with TRBJ1-2; D gene ambiguous. This CDR3 comprises 18 residues. V dropped 3 bases and J dropped 8 bases, with 29 bases sitting between them. CDR1 is SGDLS, CDR2 YYNGEE, per germline. CDR3 DNA: TGTGCCAGCAGCGGCCCCCCTTCGTCATCTTTGTGGGCTGTAGGCTACACCTTC. Translation gives CASSGPPSSSLWAVGYTF.

The chain carries TRBV10-2 and TRBJ1-2; TRBD1 matches 8 bases. This CDR3 has 13 residues. Germline values: CDR1 WSHSY, CDR2 SAAADI. After removal of 6 bases from V and 3 bases from J, the junction contained 3 bases not matched to a gene. The CDR3 reads CASRQGVDYGYTF. The DNA of the CDR3 is TGCGCCAGCAGACAGGGGGTTGACTATGGCTACACCTTC.

The chain employs TRBV12-3 or TRBV12-4 and TRBJ1-1; maybe TRBD1 (5 bases). The CDR3 consists of 13 residues. The V gene lost 5 bases and the J gene lost 8 bases, with 15 bases spanning the gap. The CDR3 reads CASSPGGDEEAFF. Written as DNA, the CDR3 is TGTGCCAGCAGTCCCGGGGGGGACGAAGAAGCTTTCTTT.

The rearrangement joins TRBV10-2 to TRBJ1-1, with D perhaps TRBD1 (5 bases). This CDR3 has 15 amino acids. Per germline, CDR1 WSHSY and CDR2 SAAADI. Trimming took off 3 bases at V and 1 base at J, with 12 bases between the two ends. The CDR3 loop is CASSDSGLPNTEAFF. The CDR3 DNA is TGCGCCAGCAGTGACTCGGGACTCCCGAACACTGAAGCTTTCTTT.

The chain carries TRBV11-3 and TRBJ1-1, with D perhaps TRBD1 (5 bases). Germline V gene lookup returns CDR1 SGHNT and CDR2 YENEEA. Trimming left V 5 bases short and J 1 base short, with 8 bases between. This CDR3 region has 13 residues. Written as DNA, the CDR3 is TGTGCCAGCAGCCAGGGCCAGAACACTGAAGCTTTCTTT. It yields the protein CASSQGQNTEAFF.

This chain uses TRBV5-8 with TRBJ1-5; 7 nucleotides agree with TRBD1. The CDR3 is 15 residues long. CDR1 and CDR2 from the germline V gene are SGHTS and YDEGEE. V trimming: 2 bases; J trimming: 6 bases; junction bases outside the gene matches: 8. The CDR3 here is CASSFRGSFGQPQHF. CDR3 nucleotide sequence: TGTGCCAGCAGCTTCAGGGGGAGTTTCGGTCAGCCCCAGCATTTT.

V usage is TRBV6-5 and J usage is TRBJ2-7, with a weak D call TRBD1 (6 bases). From germline, CDR1 is MNHEY and CDR2 SVGAGI. This CDR3 has 12 amino acids. Trimming cost V 5 bases and J 9 bases, with 14 bases left between them. The CDR3 is CASSNPGDGQYF. As DNA, the CDR3 is TGTGCCAGCAGTAACCCAGGGGACGGGCAGTACTTC.

Only one count was recorded for this clone. At one of its ends the junction is not consistent with the germline gene, which may arise from a read error. The chain carries TRBV15 and TRBJ2-5; 9 bases map to TRBD2. There are 16 residues in the CDR3. Germline assignment: CDR1 LNHNV and CDR2 YYDKDF (reference sequence). CDR3 DNA sequence: TGTGCCACCCGCAGTCTGGGTAGCGGGGGAAGGGAGACCCAGTACTTC. Translating gives CATRSLGSGGRETQYF.

This sequence joins TRBV5-1 and TRBJ2-2, with TRBD1 matching over 8 bases. There are 15 residues in the CDR3. Germline V gene lookup returns CDR1 SGHRS and CDR2 YFSETQ. The V gene end was trimmed by 2 bases and the J gene end by 7 bases; junction bases not matched to a gene: 7. CDR3 coding DNA: TGCGCCAGCAGCTTCGGACAGGGTGTGTTCGGGGAGCTGTTTTTT. Translated, it gives CASSFGQGVFGELFF.

The V and J genes are TRBV4-1 and TRBJ1-3; TRBD1 matches 8 bases. CDR3 length: 16 residues. With 2 bases clipped from V and 7 bases from J, the junction kept 10 bases outside the gene matches. Looked up from germline, CDR1 is MGHRA and CDR2 is YSYEKL. The CDR3 protein is CASSQSFQGAGNTIYF. The CDR3 DNA is TGCGCCAGCAGCCAATCATTCCAGGGGGCAGGGAACACCATATATTTT.

The chain carries TRBV29-1 and TRBJ2-2; 8 nucleotides align to TRBD2. The ends lost 4 bases at V and 6 bases at J; junction bases unmatched: 7. The V gene's germline CDR1 is SQVTM and CDR2 ANQGSEA. CDR3 length equals 14 residues. The CDR3 here is CSVGVSGEAGELFF. CDR3 sequence (DNA): TGCAGCGTTGGGGTTAGCGGGGAAGCCGGGGAGCTGTTTTTT.

The chain carries TRBV19 and TRBJ1-2; 8 nucleotides line up with TRBD1. CDR1 is LNHDA and CDR2 is SQIVND in the germline V gene (reference sequence). V gave up 8 bases and J gave up 1 base; unmatched junction bases: 12. CDR3 length: 16 amino acids. The CDR3 DNA reads as TGTGCCAGTTTTACTGGGCAGGGGGCGCGTAACTATGGCTACACCTTC. Translation: CASFTGQGARNYGYTF.

The V and J genes are TRBV28 and TRBJ1-1; TRBD1 might be the D (5 bases). Germline CDR1 reads MDHEN; CDR2 reads SYDVKM. Between the trimmed V and J ends, which lost 7 bases and 3 bases, there was a span of 24 bases. The CDR3 length is 17 residues. The CDR3 is CASIGVSYRKGYTEAFF. The CDR3 nucleotides are TGTGCCAGCATCGGAGTTTCCTACAGGAAGGGATACACTGAAGCTTTCTTT. The full variable domain, rest sourced from reference TRBV28 and TRBJ1-1, is DVKVTQSSRYLVKRTGEKVFLECVQDMDHENMFWYRQDPGLGLRLIYFSYDVKMKEKGDIPEGYSVSREKKERFSLILESASTNQTSMYLCASIGVSYRKGYTEAFFGQGTRLTVV.

This clone appeared once. The chain has TRBV19 and TRBJ1-1; no reliable D call. There are 12 residues in the CDR3. Trimming took 3 bases from V and 6 from J, leaving 8 bases between them. Germline CDR1 LNHDA, CDR2 SQIVND (reference sequence). The CDR3 bases are TGTGCCAGTAGTATCGCTGAGGCTGAAGCTTTCTTT. This codes for CASSIAEAEAFF.

This clone was detected once. The rearrangement uses TRBV18 and TRBJ2-7; 15 bases are shared with TRBD2. With 4 bases clipped from V and 0 bases from J, the junction kept 7 bases outside the gene matches. The germline V gene encodes CDR1 KGHSH and CDR2 LQKENI. The CDR3 is 18 residues long. CDR3 protein: CASSRGTSGGPSSYEQYF. CDR3 sequence (DNA): TGTGCCAGCTCACGGGGGACTAGCGGGGGGCCGAGCTCCTACGAGCAGTACTTC.

The gene calls are TRBV5-1 and TRBJ1-2; D might be TRBD1 (6 bases). The CDR3 covers 17 residues. V was trimmed by 4 bases and J by 6 bases, leaving 25 bases between them. Germline V CDR1 and CDR2: SGHRS, YFSETQ. CDR3 protein: CASSQIPGRGATHGYTF. The DNA for the CDR3 is TGCGCCAGCAGCCAAATACCGGGCAGGGGCGCAACTCATGGCTACACCTTC. Looking up the rest from reference TRBV5-1 and TRBJ1-2 gives the full variable domain: KAGVTQTPRYLIKTRGQQVTLSCSPISGHRSVSWYQQTPGQGLQFLFEYFSETQRNKGNFPGRFSGRQFSNSRSEMNVSTLELGDSALYLCASSQIPGRGATHGYTFGSGTRLTVV.

This rearrangement joins TRBV5-1 to TRBJ1-1, with a weak D call TRBD1 (5 bases). V was clipped by 4 bases and J by 6 bases, with 16 bases between them. The CDR3 covers 14 residues. CDR1 and CDR2 (germline): SGHRS, YFSETQ. CDR3 DNA sequence: TGCGCCAGCAGCCCTCCAGGGCAGGGCTCTGAAGCTTTCTTT. Its protein is CASSPPGQGSEAFF.

The V call is TRBV5-1, the J call TRBJ1-1; D is uncertain. The CDR3 totals 14 residues. Germline-derived CDR1 and CDR2 are SGHRS and YFSETQ. Trimming removed 4 bases from V and 1 base from J, with 11 bases in between. CDR3 sequence (DNA): TGCGCCAGCAGCCCGAGAGAGCAGAACACTGAAGCTTTCTTT. Translation: CASSPREQNTEAFF.

V and J are TRBV2 and TRBJ2-3; 8 nucleotides line up with TRBD2. Germline V gene sequence: CDR1 SNHLY, CDR2 FYNNEI. The V gene end was trimmed by 8 bases and the J gene end by 7 bases; junction bases not matched to a gene: 14. The CDR3 extends over 15 amino acids. CDR3 bases: TGTGCCAGCCTTCGTGCAACTAGCGGAGGGAATACGCAGTATTTT. Translation: CASLRATSGGNTQYF. Drawing the rest from reference TRBV2 and TRBJ2-3, the complete variable domain is EPEVTQTPSHQVTQMGQEVILRCVPISNHLYFYWYRQILGQKVEFLVSFYNNEISEKSEIFDDQFSVERPDGSNFTLKIRSTKLEDSAMYFCASLRATSGGNTQYFGPGTRLTVL.

The rearrangement uses TRBV20-1 and TRBJ2-7, with D unresolved. The V gene's germline CDR1 is DFQATT and CDR2 SNEGSKA (reference sequence). Trimming removed 1 base at V and 4 bases at J, with 5 bases between. The CDR3 spans 11 residues. The CDR3 coding sequence is TGCAGTGCTAGAGTAAATTACGAGCAGTACTTC. As protein: CSARVNYEQYF.